What follows are 21 T cell receptor beta chains derived from one specimen sequenced in a study of Tregs in tolerant kidney transplant recipients. Sequencing was performed with immunoSEQ multiplex PCR; in TCRdb, only in-frame clones are kept and a portion is missing. The sample holds tens of thousands of clones, over 75% seen once. The antigens of these receptors remain unknown. Specimen: Tregs from blood cultured with allogeneic cells. Every receptor here comes from a human donor in good health.

The table lists this clone with a count of one. The genes are TRBV2 and TRBJ2-1, with 8 bases fitting TRBD2. Unmatched junction bases numbered 4, after V lost 6 bases and J lost 9 bases. There are 12 residues in the CDR3. From germline, CDR1 is SNHLY and CDR2 FYNNEI. The CDR3 DNA is TGTGCCAGCAGCCGACTAGCGATTGAGCAGTTCTTC. Amino acids: CASSRLAIEQFF.

This clone was seen once. This chain links TRBV14 with TRBJ1-2; possibly TRBD1 for D (5 bases). This CDR3 spans 14 amino acids. Trimming cost V 4 bases and J 4 bases, with 13 bases left between them. Germline CDR1 SGHDN, CDR2 FVKESK. The CDR3 DNA reads TGTGCCAGCAGCCGGCAGGGTAGTGGCTATGGCTACACCTTC. Its translation is CASSRQGSGYGYTF.

V and J are TRBV27 and TRBJ1-1, with D possibly TRBD1 on 5 matching bases. Trimming left V 2 bases short and J 6 bases short, with 13 bases between. This CDR3 is built from 14 residues. Germline loops: CDR1 MNHEY, CDR2 SMNVEV (reference sequence). The CDR3 DNA reads as TGTGCCAGCAGTTTAAATTATGAGGGGCCTGAAGCTTTCTTT. Translation: CASSLNYEGPEAFF.

The V and J genes are TRBV18 and TRBJ2-2; the D gene is possibly TRBD1 (5 bases). Germline CDR1 is KGHSH and CDR2 is LQKENI. This CDR3 spans 16 amino acids. V lost 3 bases and J 7 bases, leaving 18 bases between the germline ends. CDR3 region: CASSPSGRVSGGELFF. The CDR3 DNA is TGTGCCAGCTCACCCTCTGGCAGGGTGTCAGGCGGGGAGCTGTTTTTT. Using reference TRBV18 and TRBJ2-2 for the parts outside the CDR3, the full variable domain is NAGVMQNPRHLVRRRGQEARLRCSPMKGHSHVYWYRQLPEEGLKFMVYLQKENIIDESGMPKERFSAEFPKEGPSILRIQQVVRGDSAAYFCASSPSGRVSGGELFFGEGSRLTVL.

The chain carries TRBV10-3 and TRBJ2-3; 12 bases map to TRBD2. Trimming took 7 bases from V and 3 from J; bases not matched to a gene: 8. The V gene's germline CDR1 is ENHRY and CDR2 SYGVKD. CDR3 length equals 16 residues. The CDR3 sequence: CAIKTSGSLGTDTQYF. CDR3 bases: TGTGCCATCAAGACTAGCGGGAGTCTCGGGACAGATACGCAGTATTTT.

The chain uses TRBV5-4 and TRBJ2-1, with 8 bases matching TRBD1. Germline V gene lookup returns CDR1 SGHNT and CDR2 YYREEE (reference sequence). CDR3 length: 17 residues. V gave up 0 bases and J gave up 3 bases; unmatched junction bases: 8. CDR3 residues: CASSLAWGTGYYNEQFF. CDR3 coding DNA: TGTGCCAGCAGCTTGGCCTGGGGGACAGGCTACTACAATGAGCAGTTCTTC.

Only one count was recorded for this clone. The chain couples TRBV6-5 to TRBJ2-1; 15 nucleotides align to TRBD2. CDR3 length: 16 amino acids. Germline trimming cut 4 bases from V and 10 bases from J; bases unmatched to any gene: 8. CDR1 and CDR2 from the germline V gene are MNHEY and SVGAGI. The CDR3 DNA is TGTGCCAGCAGTTTGGGACTAGCGGGGGGCCGGGCAGAGCAGTTCTTC. This translates into CASSLGLAGGRAEQFF.

The CDR3 is CASSLNSGQETQYF. CDR3 nucleotides: TGTGCCAGCAGCTTAAATAGCGGACAAGAGACCCAGTACTTC. The chain has TRBV7-8 and TRBJ2-5; maybe TRBD2 (6 bases). CDR3 length: 14 amino acids. The germline V gene has CDR1 SGHVS and CDR2 FQNEAQ. The V gene lost 2 bases and the J gene lost 2 bases, with 9 bases spanning the gap. The full variable domain, its missing parts supplied by reference TRBV7-8 and TRBJ2-5, is GAGVSQSPRYKVAKRGQDVALRCDPISGHVSLFWYQQALGQGPEFLTYFQNEAQLDKSGLPSDRFFAERPEGSVSTLKIQRTQQEDSAVYLCASSLNSGQETQYFGPGTRLLVL.

The rearrangement joins TRBV19 to TRBJ2-1, with TRBD2 matching over 10 bases. V lost 6 bases, J lost 6 bases, and 8 bases stayed unmatched. The CDR3 extends over 15 amino acids. Germline V gene data show CDR1 as LNHDA and CDR2 as SQIVND (reference sequence). This CDR3 reads CASSPWTSGLNEQFF. The CDR3 nucleotides read TGTGCCAGTAGCCCTTGGACTAGCGGCCTCAATGAGCAGTTCTTC.

The rearrangement links TRBV27 to TRBJ2-7; 7 bases map to TRBD1. Germline V gene data show CDR1 as MNHEY and CDR2 as SMNVEV (reference sequence). The CDR3 runs 15 residues. Unmatched junction bases numbered 9, after V lost 6 bases and J lost 1 base. CDR3 DNA: TGTGCCAGCAGCACCCCCGACAGGGCGTCCTACGAGCAGTACTTC. Amino acids: CASSTPDRASYEQYF.

This sequence joins TRBV9 and TRBJ2-3; a weak D match, TRBD2 (6 bases). Germline lookup yields CDR1 SGDLS and CDR2 YYNGEE. V was pared by 2 bases and J by 1 base, with 11 bases between. There are 15 residues in the CDR3. In DNA, the CDR3 is TGTGCCAGCAGCGTGGGACTCGGCCGCACAGATACGCAGTATTTT. Amino acids: CASSVGLGRTDTQYF.

This sequence joins TRBV20-1 and TRBJ1-1; no clear D. The germline gives CDR1 DFQATT, CDR2 SNEGSKA (reference sequence). Trimming removed 0 bases from V and 11 bases from J, with 10 bases in between. This CDR3 comprises 11 residues. The CDR3 sequence is CSARDGPWAFF. In DNA, the CDR3 is TGCAGTGCTAGAGATGGCCCGTGGGCTTTCTTT.

By sample share, this clone is medium-sized. The chain carries TRBV6-5 and TRBJ1-2; D not certain. CDR3 length equals 11 residues. V was pared by 7 bases and J by 7 bases, with 10 bases between. Germline assignment: CDR1 MNHEY and CDR2 SVGAGI. CDR3 coding DNA: TGTGCCAGCACACGGGGTGCTGGCTACACCTTC. Its protein is CASTRGAGYTF.

V gene TRBV2 combines with J gene TRBJ2-3; 7 bases line up with TRBD1. With 10 bases clipped from V and 0 bases from J, the junction kept 4 bases outside the gene matches. CDR1 is SNHLY and CDR2 is FYNNEI in the germline V gene. This CDR3 is built from 13 residues. The CDR3 sequence: CAIVTGSTDTQYF. The CDR3 DNA reads as TGTGCCATAGTGACAGGGAGCACAGATACGCAGTATTTT.

This sequence joins TRBV9 and TRBJ1-3; no firm D call. The CDR3 is made up of 16 amino acids. The germline V and J ends were trimmed by 3 bases and 0 bases, with 13 bases remaining between them. Germline CDR1 and CDR2: SGDLS and YYNGEE. CDR3 loop: CASSGGLWNSGNTIYF. The CDR3, as DNA: TGTGCCAGCAGCGGGGGATTGTGGAACTCTGGAAACACCATATATTTT.

The chain uses TRBV30 and TRBJ1-2; D may be TRBD1 (5 bases). The CDR3 length is 13 residues. Per the germline V gene, CDR1 is GTSNPN and CDR2 is SVGIG (reference sequence). The V end was cut by 1 base, the J end by 4 bases, with 10 bases between. Written as DNA, the CDR3 is TGTGCCTGGAGTGGGGGGGTGGGCTATGGCTACACCTTC. It yields the protein CAWSGGVGYGYTF.

The V call is TRBV19, the J call TRBJ2-4; D tentatively fits TRBD1 or TRBD2 (5 bases each). The germline V gene has CDR1 LNHDA and CDR2 SQIVND (reference sequence). The CDR3 sequence is 18 residues long. Deletions cut 2 bases from V and 0 bases from J, with 17 bases between. The CDR3 reads CASSITSLGTPAKNIQYF. The CDR3 DNA is TGTGCCAGTAGTATAACGTCCCTCGGGACCCCAGCCAAAAACATTCAGTACTTC.

The rearrangement joins TRBV5-6 to TRBJ2-1; 8 bases line up with TRBD2. The CDR3 loop spans 15 amino acids. Germline-derived CDR1 and CDR2 are SGHDT and YYEEEE. Losses at the gene ends were 1 base for V and 8 bases for J; bases not matched to a gene: 8. CDR3 DNA: TGTGCCAGCAGCTTGATCCTAGCGGGCGTGGATGAGCAGTTCTTC. Amino acids: CASSLILAGVDEQFF.

The chain links TRBV20-1 to TRBJ2-5, with TRBD1 as a possible D gene (5 bases). This CDR3 spans 11 amino acids. The germline V gene encodes CDR1 DFQATT and CDR2 SNEGSKA (reference sequence). V was clipped by 6 bases and J by 5 bases, with 10 bases between them. DNA for the CDR3: TGCAGTGCGGCCCCAGGGGAGACCCAGTACTTC. Translation gives CSAAPGETQYF.

This clone has a handful of counts. The chain carries TRBV7-6 and TRBJ2-1; D may be TRBD1 (6 bases). The CDR3 is 14 amino acids. V dropped 3 bases and J dropped 6 bases, with 12 bases sitting between them. CDR1 and CDR2 (germline): SGHVS, FNYEAQ. This chain's CDR3 is CASSLGTSTNEQFF. The CDR3 region has the DNA TGTGCCAGCAGCTTGGGGACATCTACCAATGAGCAGTTCTTC. Combining the CDR3 with reference TRBV7-6 and TRBJ2-1 gives the whole variable domain GAGVSQSPRYKVTKRGQDVALRCDPISGHVSLYWYRQALGQGPEFLTYFNYEAQQDKSGLPNDRFSAERPEGSISTLTIQRTEQRDSAMYRCASSLGTSTNEQFFGPGTRLTVL.

The chain combines TRBV6-5 with TRBJ1-6; D gene ambiguous. Germline V gene data show CDR1 as MNHEY and CDR2 as SVGAGI. Trimming removed 6 bases from V and 5 bases from J, with 8 bases in between. This CDR3 is built from 13 residues. The CDR3 DNA follows: TGTGCCAGCAGGGGCCTCAATAATTCACCCCTCCACTTT. Encoded protein: CASRGLNNSPLHF.